This TCR beta chain was documented in a study of T cells in tuberculosis. In the study overall: The T cells targeted glucose monomycolate, a mycobacterial lipid, via CD1B.

This clone was counted once. The protocol was immunoSEQ multiplex PCR, while the TCRdb copy is restricted to in-frame clones and leaves out a portion. The table shows about 88,000 clones, with roughly 93% occurring only once. After thawing and overnight rest, PBMC were stained with GMM-loaded CD1B tetramer, viability dye and anti-CD3 for sorting. C32 glucose monomycolate from Rhodococcus equi was loaded onto the CD1B tetramers. This CDR3 comprises 17 residues. From germline, CDR1 is SGHRS and CDR2 YFSETQ. V was clipped by 0 bases and J by 0 bases, with 10 bases between them. Findings and caveats of the study: Some low-affinity tetramer-binding T cells may be absent from this sample.

This sequence was found in an adult woman with latent tuberculosis. The rearrangement uses TRBV5-1 and TRBJ2-6; tentatively, D is TRBD1 (5 bases). Sequenced material: CD1b-GMM tetramer-negative cells sorted from PBMCs. The CDR3 here is CASSLDRLASGANVLTF. The CDR3 bases are TGCGCCAGCAGCTTGGACAGGCTGGCCTCTGGGGCCAACGTCCTGACTTTC.